Each of the 17 T cell receptor beta chains below was sequenced from the same sample in a study of Ad26.COV2.S vaccination and SARS-CoV-2 variants. Stated treatment: approximately 18 received Ad26.COV2.S at low or high dose, single or two shots; roughly 5 received placebo; per-sample allocation not given. Sample collection was performed on day 63 after the first vaccine or placebo injection. Here immunoSEQ multiplex PCR was the method, and the copy in TCRdb shows in-frame clones only, minus some. The table has about 480,000 clones, roughly 89% seen once. The source material was peripheral blood, sampled in a trial of Ad26.COV2.S vaccine versus placebo. The origin of the receptors is a person aged 18-60 years who received the Ad26.COV2.S COVID-19 vaccine or a placebo.

The chain recombines TRBV18 with TRBJ2-7, with D possibly matching TRBD1 (6 bases). The CDR3 spans 16 residues. The V end was cut by 1 base, the J end by 3 bases, with 16 bases between. Per germline, CDR1 KGHSH and CDR2 LQKENI. CDR3: CASSPLVRTAVYEQYF. CDR3 in DNA: TGTGCCAGCTCACCACTTGTGCGGACAGCGGTCTACGAGCAGTACTTC.

The chain uses TRBV9 and TRBJ1-1; D unclear. The CDR3 is 15 residues long. The germline V gene encodes CDR1 SGDLS and CDR2 YYNGEE. Deletions cut 0 bases from V and 8 bases from J, with 17 bases between. The CDR3 loop is CASSVAGWADTEAFF. In DNA, the CDR3 is TGTGCCAGCAGCGTAGCAGGTTGGGCAGATACCGAAGCTTTCTTT. Full variable domain (remainder filled in from reference TRBV9 and TRBJ1-1): DSGVTQTPKHLITATGQRVTLRCSPRSGDLSVYWYQQSLDQGLQFLIQYYNGEERAKGNILERFSAQQFPDLHSELNLSSLELGDSALYFCASSVAGWADTEAFFGQGTRLTVV.

V and J are TRBV9 and TRBJ1-4; D is ambiguous. Looked up from germline, CDR1 is SGDLS and CDR2 is YYNGEE. The CDR3 has 13 amino acids. Deletions cut 4 bases from V and 10 bases from J, with 14 bases between. The CDR3 bases are TGTGCCAGCAGCAACTCGGGTACTGGAAAACTGTTTTTT. Its protein is CASSNSGTGKLFF.

V gene TRBV18 combines with J gene TRBJ1-1; D unresolved. The CDR3 consists of 14 residues. The V end was cut by 3 bases, the J end by 1 base, with 9 bases between. Germline CDR1 KGHSH, CDR2 LQKENI. The CDR3 reads CASSPTHENTEAFF. The DNA of the CDR3 is TGTGCCAGCTCACCTACCCATGAGAACACTGAAGCTTTCTTT.

J is TRBJ2-7 and V is TRBV20-1; no reliable D call. Germline CDR1 is DFQATT and CDR2 is SNEGSKA (reference sequence). V lost 3 bases, J lost 0 bases, and 12 bases lay in between. The CDR3 totals 14 residues. The CDR3 DNA reads TGCAGTGCTAGTTTTTCTCCGTTCTCCTACGAGCAGTACTTC. Amino acid sequence: CSASFSPFSYEQYF.

This chain joins TRBV5-6 and TRBJ1-1; D might be TRBD1 (5 bases). The ends were cut back, 7 bases at V and 0 bases at J, with 13 bases in the middle. The V gene's germline CDR1 is SGHDT and CDR2 YYEEEE. This CDR3 is 14 amino acids long. The CDR3 reads CASDFQGMNTEAFF. The CDR3 DNA reads TGTGCCAGCGATTTCCAGGGCATGAACACTGAAGCTTTCTTT.

The chain joins TRBV27 to TRBJ1-1; D may be TRBD1 (6 bases). Trimming cost V 5 bases and J 8 bases, with 18 bases left between them. The CDR3 sequence is 14 residues long. CDR1 MNHEY and CDR2 SMNVEV come from the germline V gene (reference sequence). CDR3 DNA sequence: TGTGCCAGCAGTCCCCCGGTGGGAAGGGGGGAAGCTTTCTTT. This codes for CASSPPVGRGEAFF.

The chain carries TRBV4-2 and TRBJ1-4, with D maybe TRBD1 (6 bases). The V gene's germline CDR1 is LGHNA and CDR2 YNFKEQ. The CDR3 contains 16 residues. V was shortened by 0 bases and J by 8 bases, with 16 bases between the two germline ends. Here the CDR3 reads CASSQETGWFREKLFF. The CDR3 DNA reads TGTGCCAGCAGCCAAGAAACAGGGTGGTTTAGAGAAAAACTGTTTTTT.

This chain uses TRBV27 with TRBJ2-1, with 8 nucleotides matching TRBD2. Germline trimming cut 3 bases from V and 1 base from J; bases unmatched to any gene: 2. Germline-derived CDR1 and CDR2 are MNHEY and SMNVEV (reference sequence). The CDR3 has 15 residues. The DNA for the CDR3 is TGTGCCAGCAGTTTCGGGACTAGGTCCTACAATGAGCAGTTCTTC. Translation gives CASSFGTRSYNEQFF.

The chain couples TRBV7-3 to TRBJ1-2, with D perhaps TRBD1 (5 bases). Germline CDR1 and CDR2: SGHTA and FQGTGA. V lost 4 bases to trimming and J lost 7 bases, with 13 bases between them. This CDR3 is 13 amino acids long. CDR3 nucleotide sequence: TGTGCCAGCAGCTCTTCAACAGGTTCTGGCTACACCTTC. Protein: CASSSSTGSGYTF.

This clone was counted once. V usage is TRBV24-1 and J usage is TRBJ1-3; D is ambiguous. Germline CDR1 is KGHDR and CDR2 is SFDVKD. The CDR3 extends over 14 amino acids. V shed 9 bases and J shed 2 bases, with 13 bases lying between them. The CDR3 loop reads CATPLLSPGNTIYF. The DNA for the CDR3 is TGTGCCACCCCCCTTCTAAGTCCTGGAAACACCATATATTTT.

The V call is TRBV24-1, the J call TRBJ2-3; D not certain. The germline CDR1 and CDR2 sequences are KGHDR and SFDVKD. V gave up 4 bases and J gave up 4 bases, with 8 bases separating them. This CDR3 is built from 13 residues. CDR3 nucleotides: TGTGCCACCAGTGACCATTCGGCAGATACGCAGTATTTT. It yields the protein CATSDHSADTQYF.

This clone was recorded only once. The chain couples TRBV9 to TRBJ2-1; the D gene is possibly TRBD2 (6 bases). Trimming shortened V by 0 bases and J by 0 bases, and 10 bases separated the two germline ends. Germline loops: CDR1 SGDLS, CDR2 YYNGEE. The CDR3 consists of 16 residues. The CDR3 is CASSVVGRSSYNEQFF. The CDR3 DNA reads as TGTGCCAGCAGCGTAGTTGGGAGGAGCTCCTACAATGAGCAGTTCTTC.

The chain carries TRBV24-1 and TRBJ1-5, with TRBD1 identical over 8 bases. The CDR3 is 15 amino acids. V was clipped by 2 bases and J by 6 bases; unmatched bases: 5. Germline assignment: CDR1 KGHDR and CDR2 SFDVKD. The CDR3 sequence: CATSDSGQGGQPQHF. Here the CDR3 DNA reads TGTGCCACCAGTGATTCTGGACAGGGAGGTCAGCCCCAGCATTTT.

The J gene is TRBJ2-6, the V gene TRBV7-8; possibly TRBD1 for D (5 bases). Between the trimmed V and J ends, which lost 3 bases and 1 base, there was a span of 7 bases. This CDR3 is built from 15 residues. Germline CDR1 reads SGHVS; CDR2 reads FQNEAQ. CDR3 in amino acids: CASSFPGSGANVLTF. The CDR3, as DNA: TGTGCCAGCAGCTTCCCAGGGTCTGGGGCCAACGTCCTGACTTTC.

Remarks on this clone: Other DNA sequences of this sample code for an identical CDR3. This chain uses TRBV5-1 with TRBJ2-7, with a weak D call TRBD2 (5 bases). In germline, CDR1 is SGHRS, CDR2 YFSETQ. V gave up 4 bases and J gave up 2 bases, with 10 bases separating them. The CDR3 has 13 residues. CDR3 sequence reads: CASSPWGAYEQYF. DNA for the CDR3: TGCGCCAGCAGCCCTTGGGGAGCCTACGAGCAGTACTTC.

The V and J genes are TRBV28 and TRBJ2-1; 8 bases map to TRBD2. Germline CDR1 reads MDHEN; CDR2 reads SYDVKM. Losses at the gene ends were 2 bases for V and 6 bases for J; bases not matched to a gene: 12. The CDR3 extends over 17 amino acids. Here the CDR3 DNA reads TGTGCCAGCAGTTTAATAGGCCTGGGACTAGTAGTCAATGAGCAGTTCTTC. The encoded protein is CASSLIGLGLVVNEQFF.